This T cell receptor beta chain was sequenced during a study of blood T cells in healthy people across ages. General study results and limits: More naive CD4+ cells and higher diversity marked long-lived donors relative to aged donors. Across the age range, TCR beta diversity per million T cells fell in a roughly linear way.

With 2 bases removed from V and 7 bases from J, the gap between germline ends came to 15 bases. This CDR3 contains 15 residues. It was approximately 10 milliliters of peripheral blood that were drawn from each donor. Extraction yielded at least 6 micrograms of total RNA per sample. Then a second PCR, running roughly 7 to 11 cycles, was carried out with a sample-barcoded 5' primer and a J-beta primer mix. Each CDR3 protein gets one entry after TCRdb re-called the 5' RACE reads with MiXCR. This sample has roughly 800,000 distinct CDR3 sequences, with 53% found just once. This clonotype was recorded once. Antigen specificity is unknown.

Sequenced input: blood. The chain joins TRBV12-3 or TRBV12-4 to TRBJ2-1; the D is unclear. This receptor was identified in a man older than 75 in good health. The CDR3 sequence is CASSLSTPRGNEQFF. CDR3 DNA: TGTGCCAGCAGTTTATCTACCCCGAGAGGAAATGAGCAGTTCTTC.